The entry that follows covers one T cell receptor beta chain sequence. Its antigen remains unidentified. The entry originates in a study of blood T cells in healthy people across ages. Points from the study as a whole: Age brought a roughly linear fall in TCR beta diversity measured per million T cells. Whereas aged donors had fewer naive CD4+ cells, long-lived donors had more of them and higher diversity.

The CDR3 is made up of 15 amino acids. With V trimmed by 0 bases and J by 8 bases, 4 bases remained unmatched. Germline CDR1 is DFQATT and CDR2 is SNEGSKA (reference sequence). Through a sample-barcoded 5' primer and a J-beta primer mix, a second PCR was run for roughly 7 to 12 cycles. Each cDNA molecule was tagged by a template-switch adaptor with 12 random nucleotides. TCRdb processed the 5' RACE reads anew with MiXCR; each CDR3 protein has one entry. The table lists some 1.4 million distinct CDR3 sequences, roughly 45% of them singletons. PBMCs, at least 7 million per sample, were isolated. The sequence was obtained from a woman younger than 30 in good health. The material sequenced was blood. The chain uses TRBV20-1 and TRBJ2-1; TRBD2 matches 13 bases. CDR3 in amino acids: CSARDWTSGGYEQFF. CDR3 nucleotides: TGCAGTGCTAGAGATTGGACTAGCGGGGGCTATGAGCAGTTCTTC.